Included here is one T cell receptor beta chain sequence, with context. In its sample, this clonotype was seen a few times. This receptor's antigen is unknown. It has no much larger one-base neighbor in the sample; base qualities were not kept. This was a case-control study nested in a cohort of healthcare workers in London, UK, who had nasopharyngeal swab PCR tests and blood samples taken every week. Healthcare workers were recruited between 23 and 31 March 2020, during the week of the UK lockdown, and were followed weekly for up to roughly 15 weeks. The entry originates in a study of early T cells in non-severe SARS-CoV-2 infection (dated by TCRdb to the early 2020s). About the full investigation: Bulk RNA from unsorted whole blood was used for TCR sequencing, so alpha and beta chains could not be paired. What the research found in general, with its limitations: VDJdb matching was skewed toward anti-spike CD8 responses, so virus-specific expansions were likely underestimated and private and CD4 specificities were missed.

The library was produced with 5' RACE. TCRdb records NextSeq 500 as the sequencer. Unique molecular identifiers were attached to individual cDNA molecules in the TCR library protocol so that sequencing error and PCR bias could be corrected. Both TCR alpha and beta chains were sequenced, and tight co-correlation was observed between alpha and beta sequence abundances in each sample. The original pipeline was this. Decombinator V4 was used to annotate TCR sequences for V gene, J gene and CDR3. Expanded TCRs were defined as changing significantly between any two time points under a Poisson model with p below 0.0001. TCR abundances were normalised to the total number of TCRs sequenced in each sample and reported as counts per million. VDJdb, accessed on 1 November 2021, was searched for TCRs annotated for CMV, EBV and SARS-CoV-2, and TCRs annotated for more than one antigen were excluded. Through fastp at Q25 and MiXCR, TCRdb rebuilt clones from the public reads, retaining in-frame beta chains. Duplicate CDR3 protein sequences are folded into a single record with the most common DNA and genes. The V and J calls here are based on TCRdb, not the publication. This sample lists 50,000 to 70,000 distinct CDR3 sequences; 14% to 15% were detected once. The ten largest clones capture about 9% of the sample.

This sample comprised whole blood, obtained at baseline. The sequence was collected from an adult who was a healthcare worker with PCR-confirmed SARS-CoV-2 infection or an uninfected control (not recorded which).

The nucleotide sequence reads as follows: TGCGCCAGCAGCCGATGGGAGCGGGAGAGCGGCCATGAGCAGTTCTTC. This encodes CASSRWERESGHEQFF. Recombination joined TRBV4-1 with TRBJ2-1; 8 junctional bases match TRBD2. Including the terminal cysteine and phenylalanine, the CDR3 comprises 16 residues. Only CDR3 DNA remains: 48 bases, in frame from the first base. Unmatched junction bases come to 13, with V trimmed by 4 bases and J by 8 bases. Sequences MGHRA (CDR1) and YSYEKL (CDR2) are obtained from the germline V gene.